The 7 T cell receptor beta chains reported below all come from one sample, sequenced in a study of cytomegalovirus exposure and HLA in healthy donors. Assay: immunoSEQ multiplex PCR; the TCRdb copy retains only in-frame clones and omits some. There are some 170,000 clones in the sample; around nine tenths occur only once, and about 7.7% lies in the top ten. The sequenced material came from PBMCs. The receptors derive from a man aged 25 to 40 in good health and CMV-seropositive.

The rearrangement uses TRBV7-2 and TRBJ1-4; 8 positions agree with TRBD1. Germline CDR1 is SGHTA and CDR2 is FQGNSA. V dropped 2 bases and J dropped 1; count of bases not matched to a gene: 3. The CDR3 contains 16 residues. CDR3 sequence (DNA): TGTGCCAGCAGCTTACAGGGGGCGCGAACTAATGAAAAACTGTTTTTT. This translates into CASSLQGARTNEKLFF.

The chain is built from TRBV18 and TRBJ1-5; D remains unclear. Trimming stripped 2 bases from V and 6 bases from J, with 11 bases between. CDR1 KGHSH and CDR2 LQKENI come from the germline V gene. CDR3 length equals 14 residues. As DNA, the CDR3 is TGTGCCAGCTCACCAGAGGGTAGTAGTCAGCCCCAGCATTTT. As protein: CASSPEGSSQPQHF.

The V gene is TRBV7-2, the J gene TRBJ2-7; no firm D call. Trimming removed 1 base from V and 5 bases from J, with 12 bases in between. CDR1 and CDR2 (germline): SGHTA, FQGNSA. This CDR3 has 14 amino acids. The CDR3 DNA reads TGTGCCAGCAGCTTAGGGTCAAAGTTCGACGAGCAGTACTTC. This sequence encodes CASSLGSKFDEQYF.

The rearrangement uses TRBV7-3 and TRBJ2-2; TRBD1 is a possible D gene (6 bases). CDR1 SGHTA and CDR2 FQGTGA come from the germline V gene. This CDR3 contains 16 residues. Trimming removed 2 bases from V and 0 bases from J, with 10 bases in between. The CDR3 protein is CASSLGGGANTGELFF. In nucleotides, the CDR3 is TGTGCCAGCAGCTTAGGGGGCGGAGCGAACACCGGGGAGCTGTTTTTT. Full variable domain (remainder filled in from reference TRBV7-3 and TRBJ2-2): GAGVSQTPSNKVTEKGKYVELRCDPISGHTALYWYRQSLGQGPEFLIYFQGTGAADDSGLPNDRFFAVRPEGSVSTLKIQRTERGDSAVYLCASSLGGGANTGELFFGEGSRLTVL.

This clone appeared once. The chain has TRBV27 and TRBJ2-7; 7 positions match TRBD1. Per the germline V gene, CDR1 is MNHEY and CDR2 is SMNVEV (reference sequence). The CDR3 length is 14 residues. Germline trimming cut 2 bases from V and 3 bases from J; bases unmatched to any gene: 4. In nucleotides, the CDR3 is TGTGCCAGCAGTTTACTTGGGACAGACTACGAGCAGTACTTC. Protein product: CASSLLGTDYEQYF.

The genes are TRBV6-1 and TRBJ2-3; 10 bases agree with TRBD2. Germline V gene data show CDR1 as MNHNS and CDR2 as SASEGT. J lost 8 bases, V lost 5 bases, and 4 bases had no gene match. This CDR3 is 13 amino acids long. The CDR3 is CASSPSGSGTQYF. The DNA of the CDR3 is TGTGCCAGCAGTCCTAGCGGGAGTGGTACGCAGTATTTT.

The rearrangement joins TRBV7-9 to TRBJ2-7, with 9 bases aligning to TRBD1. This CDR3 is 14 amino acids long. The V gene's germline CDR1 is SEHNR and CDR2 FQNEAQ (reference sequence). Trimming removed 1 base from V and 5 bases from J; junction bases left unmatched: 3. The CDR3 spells CASSLDRGPNEQYF. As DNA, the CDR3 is TGTGCCAGCAGCTTAGACAGGGGGCCGAACGAGCAGTACTTC.